These T cell receptor beta chains were read from a single sample in a study of blood T cell repertoires in COVID-19. Sequencing was performed with immunoSEQ multiplex PCR; in TCRdb, only in-frame clones are kept and a portion is missing. The sample lists under 200,000 clones, roughly nine tenths occurring once. Sequenced: peripheral blood. The source is a woman in her sixties or seventies with COVID-19, enrolled during active disease. Both conserved end residues are part of each CDR3. The D gene is left open where the match is weak. Only part of the rows carry a size: once, few, many, or a class if the clone is expanded.

clone_size,v_call,d_call,j_call,cdr3_nt,cdr3_aa
.,TRBV24-1,.,TRBJ1-5,TGTGCCACCAGTGACTACAGGGATAGCAATCAGCCCCAGCATTTT,CATSDYRDSNQPQHF
.,TRBV15,TRBD2,TRBJ2-2,TGTGCCACCCGGACTAGCGGCCAGCGGGGTACCGGGGAGCTGTTTTTT,CATRTSGQRGTGELFF
.,TRBV6-2/TRBV6-3,.,TRBJ1-1,TGTGCCAGCAGTTACCGGGAACGGGTCACTGAAGCTTTCTTT,CASSYRERVTEAFF
.,TRBV19,.,TRBJ2-2,TGTGCCAGTAGTCGTTATCCGAACAGGGTTGACACCGGGGAGCTGTTTTTT,CASSRYPNRVDTGELFF
.,TRBV28,TRBD1,TRBJ1-4,TGTGCCACTAAGGACAGGTCTGGGGAAAAACTGTTTTTT,CATKDRSGEKLFF
.,TRBV4-2,TRBD1,TRBJ2-7,TGTGCCAGCAGCCCCCGGGACAGGGGACACGAGCAGTACTTC,CASSPRDRGHEQYF
.,TRBV6-6,TRBD1,TRBJ2-7,TGTGCCAGCAGTCGCCAAACAGGGGTAGGGAGCTCCTACGAGCAGTACTTC,CASSRQTGVGSSYEQYF
.,TRBV6-5,.,TRBJ1-4,TGTGCCAGCAGTTATAGCACAGAGGGTGAAAAACTGTTTTTT,CASSYSTEGEKLFF
.,TRBV3-1/TRBV3-2,TRBD1,TRBJ2-7,TGTGCCAGCAGTCTTTCCTTGGGACAGGGGCGCGAGCAGTACTTC,CASSLSLGQGREQYF
.,TRBV19,.,TRBJ1-5,TGTGCCAGTAGTCCGCAGGGATATCAGCCCCAGCATTTT,CASSPQGYQPQHF
.,TRBV30,.,TRBJ2-3,TGTGCCTGGAGTTACTGGGGGGGCACAGATACGCAGTATTTT,CAWSYWGGTDTQYF
.,TRBV30,TRBD1,TRBJ1-1,TGTGCCTGGAGTCAAACAGGGGCTTGGCCTGAAGCTTTCTTT,CAWSQTGAWPEAFF
.,TRBV29-1,.,TRBJ2-7,TGCAGCGTCCATTCCTTAACAGGGAACCGGTACGAGCAGTACTTC,CSVHSLTGNRYEQYF
.,TRBV7-9,.,TRBJ2-3,TGTGCCAGCAGCTCCTTTTCTCCGGGGTTCACAGATACGCAGTATTTT,CASSSFSPGFTDTQYF
.,TRBV5-1,.,TRBJ1-1,TGCGCCAGCAGCCCGGAGGGTACCCTAGGAGCTTTCTTT,CASSPEGTLGAFF
.,TRBV5-4,TRBD1,TRBJ1-1,TGTGCCAGCAGCTTACGACAGGGGAACACTGAAGCTTTCTTT,CASSLRQGNTEAFF
.,TRBV19,TRBD2,TRBJ2-1,TGTGCCACCAGTCCTAGTGCGGGAGTCCGCAATGAGCAGTTCTTC,CATSPSAGVRNEQFF
.,TRBV6-2/TRBV6-3,.,TRBJ2-7,TGTGCCAGCAGTTACGTCAGGGGGGACGAGCAGTACTTC,CASSYVRGDEQYF
few,TRBV7-2,.,TRBJ1-2,TGTGCCAGCAGCCCAGCGCGGGGCCGGGAAGGCTACACCTTC,CASSPARGREGYTF
.,TRBV7-2,TRBD2,TRBJ2-3,TGTGCCAGCAGCTTTAGCGGGAGGGAACAAACGCAGTATTTT,CASSFSGREQTQYF
.,TRBV12-3/TRBV12-4,.,TRBJ1-1,TGTGCCAGCAGTTTACTGGGGGGAGCTTTCTTT,CASSLLGGAFF
.,TRBV29-1,.,TRBJ1-1,TGCAGCGTCCCCCAGGGATTGAACACTGAAGCTTTCTTT,CSVPQGLNTEAFF
.,TRBV11-1,TRBD1,TRBJ2-7,TGTGCCAGCAGCTTAGAGACAGGGAACGTCTACGAGCAGTACTTC,CASSLETGNVYEQYF
.,TRBV19,.,TRBJ2-3,TGTGCCAGTAGTTTCAGTGCAATACCCACAGATACGCAGTATTTT,CASSFSAIPTDTQYF
many,TRBV7-8,.,TRBJ1-5,TGTGCCAGCAGCCACGAGGGGGTTGGGGGCAATCAGCCCCAGCATTTT,CASSHEGVGGNQPQHF
.,TRBV5-1,TRBD2,TRBJ2-7,TGCGCCAGCAGCCACATACTAGCGGGCCGACCCTACGAGCAGTACTTC,CASSHILAGRPYEQYF
.,TRBV30,TRBD1,TRBJ1-1,TGTGCCTGGAGTGTAAACAGGGGTTTGAACACTGAAGCTTTCTTT,CAWSVNRGLNTEAFF
.,TRBV27,.,TRBJ2-7,TGTGCCAGCAGTTTTCTAACCCCTCAGGGGCCCTACGAGCAGTACTTC,CASSFLTPQGPYEQYF
.,TRBV24-1,.,TRBJ2-5,TGTGCCACCAGTGATCCTGCGCAGACCCAGTACTTC,CATSDPAQTQYF
.,TRBV30,TRBD2,TRBJ2-3,TGTGCCTGGAAAACTAGCGGGAGGGTCCTCTATTCAGATACGCAGTATTTT,CAWKTSGRVLYSDTQYF
.,TRBV5-6,TRBD1,TRBJ1-4,TGTGCCAGCAGCTTAGACAGGGGATGGCTGTTTTTT,CASSLDRGWLFF
.,TRBV11-2,.,TRBJ2-2,TGTGCCAGCAGCCTAAACAGGGCCAACACCGGGGAGCTGTTTTTT,CASSLNRANTGELFF
.,TRBV30,TRBD1,TRBJ2-7,TGTGCCTGGAGTGGGGGGACAGGGGATTTTTACGAGCAGTACTTC,CAWSGGTGDFYEQYF
.,TRBV11-3,.,TRBJ2-3,TGTGCCAGCAGCTTAGTAGGCTGGGGCGGCACAGATACGCAGTATTTT,CASSLVGWGGTDTQYF
.,TRBV4-2,TRBD1,TRBJ1-1,TGTGCCAGCAGCCGAGACAGGGGGCGGGACACTGAAGCTTTCTTT,CASSRDRGRDTEAFF
.,TRBV15,TRBD2,TRBJ2-7,TGTGCCACTTCTAACGGGGGTAGCGGGATTTACGAGCAGTACTTC,CATSNGGSGIYEQYF
.,TRBV5-1,.,TRBJ1-6,TGCGCCAGCAGCCCCCAAATCAATAATTCACCCCTCCACTTT,CASSPQINNSPLHF
.,TRBV5-1,TRBD1,TRBJ2-5,TGCGCCAGCAGCTGGGACAGTTTAGAGACCCAGTACTTC,CASSWDSLETQYF
.,TRBV7-2,TRBD2,TRBJ2-5,TGTGCCAGCAGCCCGAGGCTAGCGGGAGGGCCGGAGACCCAGTACTTC,CASSPRLAGGPETQYF
.,TRBV10-2,.,TRBJ2-7,TGCGCCAGCAGTTCGTGGACAGCCAGTTACGAGCAGTACTTC,CASSSWTASYEQYF
.,TRBV18,TRBD1,TRBJ1-2,TGTGCCAGCTCACCACTAGACAGGGGGCAAGACTATGGCTACACCTTC,CASSPLDRGQDYGYTF
.,TRBV19,TRBD1,TRBJ1-4,TGTGCCAGTACTCGGACAGGGGGCATTGCAACTAATGAAAAACTGTTTTTT,CASTRTGGIATNEKLFF
.,TRBV20-1,.,TRBJ2-3,TGCAGTGCTAGTTTCCGGGGGGCCCACGATACGCAGTATTTT,CSASFRGAHDTQYF
.,TRBV5-4,TRBD1,TRBJ1-4,TGTGCCAGCAGCTGGGGGACAGGGGATTACGAAAAACTGTTTTTT,CASSWGTGDYEKLFF
.,TRBV30,TRBD1,TRBJ1-3,TGTGCCTGGACGTCCGACGACACAGGGGCAAACACCATATATTTT,CAWTSDDTGANTIYF
.,TRBV4-3,TRBD2,TRBJ2-1,TGCGCCAGCAGCCCGACTAGCAGGTTTTACAATGAGCAGTTCTTC,CASSPTSRFYNEQFF
once,TRBV27,TRBD1,TRBJ2-7,TGTGCCAGCAGGAGAGGTGGGCAGGGGGTGAAGGAGCAGTACTTC,CASRRGGQGVKEQYF
once,TRBV12-3/TRBV12-4,.,TRBJ2-7,TGTGCCAGCAGTTTTGGAGGGTACGAGCAGTACTTC,CASSFGGYEQYF